This T cell receptor (beta chain) came from a study of blood T cell repertoires in COVID-19 (dated by TCRdb to 2018 to 2021). Notes on the research overall: Samples covering the acute and convalescent phases of COVID-19 were provided by collaborators in the United States, Italy and Spain. The samples were drawn from the first 160 participants of the ongoing ImmuneRACE study and from 1,254 subjects provided by 6 global collaborators. Where HLA class I and class II types were available, the types were taken from metadata supplied by the sample provider, not from assay-based typing. The repertoires were released in a freely available public database meant as a resource for research on the immune response to SARS-CoV-2. The material from the prospective study consisted of cDNA or gDNA derived from T cells, B-cell-depleted T cells, or PBMCs. Subjects who had been exposed to COVID-19, were actively infected with it, or had recovered from it provided the deeply sampled blood TCRbeta repertoires that made up the dataset. Nearly every sample came with metadata listing a de-identified subject ID, COVID-19 status, age in years and sex. Beyond this particular receptor, the publication reports: The amount of clinical and demographic metadata varied by source and participant and was provided uncurated.

Participants in the prospective study were enrolled through a virtual design, were aged 18 to 89 years, and lived in roughly 24 United States geographic areas. Cohort assignment in the prospective study relied on participant-reported clinical history from a screening survey and a study questionnaire. For ImmuneRACE Cohort 3, a participant was defined as recovered based on two consecutive negative NP/OP PCR tests, clearance by a healthcare professional, or resolution of symptoms. Each participant in the prospective study had whole blood, serum and a nasopharyngeal or oropharyngeal swab collected by mobile phlebotomists. Participants in the prospective study had the option to provide additional blood draws and questionnaires over a roughly two-month period. Before DNA extraction, blood samples from the prospective study were shipped at room temperature or frozen. As to this clone: No cognate antigen has been identified for it. No much larger clonotype is one base removed from it; base qualities were not supplied.

The germline V gene yields SGHTA for CDR1 and FQGTGA for CDR2. The CDR3 holds 13 amino acids from the cysteine to the phenylalanine. The only DNA kept is the CDR3, 39 bases in frame from the first base. Trimming at the junction amounts to 6 bases on V and 9 bases on J, and the germline ends lie 15 bases apart. TCRbeta CDR3 regions were amplified from genomic DNA by means of the immunoSEQ Assay, a bias-controlled multiplex PCR. Processing in the source paper ran as follows. Nucleated cell counts per sample were estimated from amplification of reference gene primers within the assay. To quantify the absolute abundance of each unique TCRbeta CDR3 rearrangement, sequence reads were collapsed and filtered. For each sample, productive Simpson clonality was calculated by taking the square root of Simpson's diversity index across productive rearrangements. The clones in this table, taken by TCRdb from immuneACCESS, are in-frame only. Not every clone is retained; where verified, under half of the shortfall comes from an unresolved V gene, and the cause of the rest is unknown. V and J calls plus clone size are reproduced from that table; the DNA served to infer D and trimming. The sample has about 330,000 clones on record, under 95% of them singletons. The ten largest clones take up about 18% of the sample.

This clonotype was sampled from a woman aged 25 to 39 who had recovered from COVID-19. This sequence uses TRBV7-3 and TRBJ2-1, with no confidently assigned D gene. Material: PBMCs or T cells enriched from blood (not recorded which). The CDR3 protein is CASSPQRGGEQFF. The DNA reads TGTGCCAGCAGTCCTCAGCGAGGCGGTGAGCAGTTCTTC.